The present T cell receptor (beta chain) was sequenced within a study of blood T cell repertoires in COVID-19. The CDR3 contains 16 residues. Authors' processing steps: Counts of nucleated cells, estimated from reference gene primer amplification, were obtained. Method: immunoSEQ multiplex PCR; TCRdb's copy keeps in-frame clones and lacks some. The D gene and trimming were derived from the DNA, and the V and J assignments and clone size from that table. Of about 330,000 clones listed, around 87% are singletons. Sequencing was carried out using PBMCs or T cells enriched from blood (not recorded which). The chain has TRBV21-1 and TRBJ2-2; the D call in the table, TRBD1, was not verified against the DNA. TRBV21-1 is noted as a pseudogene. The receptor was derived from a woman in her 30s who had recovered from COVID-19. The CDR3 loop reads CASSSQGQGCTGELFF. In DNA form, the CDR3 reads TGTGCCAGCAGCTCCCAGGGACAGGGGTGCACCGGGGAGCTGTTTTTT.